This passage covers 24 T cell receptor beta chains from one sample sequenced in a study of shared clonotypes between healthy human individuals. Measured with immunoSEQ multiplex PCR; TCRdb has only the in-frame clones, and not every one. Of 650,000 to 700,000 clones listed, less than 95% are singletons. The sample consisted of memory CD8+ T cells from PBMCs. Documented subset: CD45RO+ cells pooled with CCR7-negative TemRA cells. The receptors here all came from a man aged 18 to 30 in good health. Some clones in this sample may be carry-over from other donors' samples.

V is TRBV4-1 and J is TRBJ2-7, with D unresolved. The length of the CDR3 is 14 residues. Germline CDR1 and CDR2: MGHRA and YSYEKL. V was cut by 1 base and J by 4 bases, with 11 bases left in between. The CDR3 protein is CASSQGTAGYEQYF. CDR3 DNA sequence: TGCGCCAGCAGCCAAGGCACAGCAGGATACGAGCAGTACTTC.

The V call is TRBV9, the J call TRBJ2-3, with 8 bases lining up with TRBD1. This CDR3 has 15 residues. Germline V CDR1 and CDR2: SGDLS, YYNGEE. V lost 3 bases to trimming and J lost 4 bases; unmatched junction nucleotides: 7. CDR3 nucleotide sequence: TGTGCCAGCAGCGGAGGGACAGGCCTCCCAGATACGCAGTATTTT. Residues: CASSGGTGLPDTQYF.

To note about this clone: The sample has other DNA sequences that encode this CDR3 too. V gene TRBV7-3 combines with J gene TRBJ2-1; D is unclear. CDR1 and CDR2 (germline): SGHTA, FQGTGA. Trimming removed 3 bases at V and 6 bases at J, with 3 bases between. The CDR3 is 11 residues long. Here the CDR3 DNA reads TGTGCCAGCAGCTTGGGCAATGAGCAGTTCTTC. Translated: CASSLGNEQFF.

The chain employs TRBV7-9 and TRBJ2-1, with TRBD2 identical over 12 bases. The CDR3 contains 17 residues. V lost 4 bases to trimming and J lost 4 bases; unmatched junction nucleotides: 8. The germline gives CDR1 SEHNR, CDR2 FQNEAQ (reference sequence). CDR3 nucleotide sequence: TGTGCCAGCAGCTCCGCCCGGCTAGCGGGAGGGTACAATGAGCAGTTCTTC. Translation: CASSSARLAGGYNEQFF.

This sequence joins TRBV7-9 and TRBJ2-7; weak D call: TRBD1 (6 bases). Germline-derived CDR1 and CDR2 are SEHNR and FQNEAQ (reference sequence). The CDR3 runs 14 residues. V dropped 5 bases and J dropped 2 bases, with 13 bases sitting between them. The CDR3 here is CASSPRGTPYEQYF. In DNA form, the CDR3 reads TGTGCCAGCAGCCCCAGGGGAACGCCCTACGAGCAGTACTTC.

The chain carries TRBV6-1 and TRBJ2-7; 7 bases line up with TRBD2. Trimming took 6 bases from V and 4 from J; bases not matched to a gene: 6. This CDR3 has 13 residues. Per the germline V gene, CDR1 is MNHNS and CDR2 is SASEGT. This CDR3 reads CASRRGSPYEQYF. DNA of the CDR3: TGTGCCAGCAGGCGCGGGAGCCCATACGAGCAGTACTTC.

This chain uses TRBV9 with TRBJ2-2; 10 bases are a match to TRBD2. The CDR3 loop spans 15 amino acids. Germline V gives CDR1 SGDLS, CDR2 YYNGEE. Unmatched junction bases numbered 3, after V lost 3 bases and J lost 4 bases. The CDR3 here is CASSASGSGTGELFF. The CDR3 DNA is TGTGCCAGCAGCGCTAGCGGGAGCGGCACCGGGGAGCTGTTTTTT.

This chain uses TRBV6-4 with TRBJ2-7; tentatively, D is TRBD1 (6 bases). This CDR3 contains 15 residues. With 0 bases removed from V and 2 bases from J, the gap between germline ends came to 11 bases. Germline lookup yields CDR1 MRHNA and CDR2 SNTAGT. The CDR3 spells CASSDSGTLTYEQYF. In nucleotides, the CDR3 is TGTGCCAGCAGTGACTCCGGGACACTTACCTACGAGCAGTACTTC.

This chain uses TRBV6-1 with TRBJ1-5, with D unresolved. The V end lost 4 bases, the J end lost 0 bases, and 10 bases lay between the germline ends. Per germline, CDR1 MNHNS and CDR2 SASEGT. CDR3 length: 15 amino acids. The CDR3 sequence: CASSVRQNSNQPQHF. In DNA form, the CDR3 reads TGTGCCAGCAGTGTCAGGCAGAATAGCAATCAGCCCCAGCATTTT.

On this clone: The identical CDR3 is also encoded by other nucleotide sequences in the sample. J is TRBJ2-7 and V is TRBV10-3, with D perhaps given as TRBD1 or TRBD2 (5 bases each). Germline CDR1 and CDR2: ENHRY and SYGVKD. This CDR3 is built from 13 residues. V lost 0 bases and J 4 bases, leaving 7 bases between the germline ends. CDR3: CAISESRGYEQYF. The CDR3 coding sequence is TGTGCCATCAGTGAGTCGAGGGGTTACGAGCAGTACTTC.

The chain joins TRBV7-2 to TRBJ2-3; 7 bases match TRBD1. Germline assignment: CDR1 SGHTA and CDR2 FQGNSA. Trimming at V came to 1 base and at J to 2 bases, leaving 9 bases not matched to a gene. The CDR3 contains 17 residues. DNA of the CDR3: TGTGCCAGCAGCTTAGAAGATAGGGACAGCCTCACAGATACGCAGTATTTT. It translates to CASSLEDRDSLTDTQYF.

This chain joins TRBV25-1 and TRBJ2-4; TRBD2 matches 9 bases. The CDR3 covers 14 residues. With 5 bases clipped from V and 8 bases from J, the junction kept 7 bases outside the gene matches. The germline V gene has CDR1 MGHDK and CDR2 SYGVNS. Here the CDR3 reads CASSIAGESYIQYF. The CDR3 region has the DNA TGTGCCAGCAGTATAGCGGGAGAGTCGTACATTCAGTACTTC.

This clone has just a few counts. V and J are TRBV28 and TRBJ2-2, with no clear D. The germline CDR1 and CDR2 sequences are MDHEN and SYDVKM. Trimming cost V 6 bases and J 4 bases, with 15 bases left between them. This CDR3 is built from 15 residues. CDR3 protein: CASRTSRRTTGELFF. The CDR3 coding sequence is TGTGCCAGCAGGACGAGTCGGAGAACCACCGGGGAGCTGTTTTTT.

This clone appeared once. The chain links TRBV9 to TRBJ2-1, with TRBD1 matching 7 bases. The J segment lost 3 bases and the V segment lost 3 bases, leaving 12 bases of the junction unmatched. The CDR3 is 17 amino acids. Per germline, CDR1 SGDLS and CDR2 YYNGEE. The CDR3 sequence is CASSGRLTGENYNEQFF. The CDR3 DNA sequence: TGTGCCAGCAGCGGGCGATTAACAGGGGAGAACTACAATGAGCAGTTCTTC.

The genes are TRBV7-3 and TRBJ1-1, with a possible D match to TRBD1 (6 bases). The CDR3 runs to 17 residues. Germline lookup yields CDR1 SGHTA and CDR2 FQGTGA. Trimming took 0 bases from V and 6 from J, leaving 20 bases between them. As DNA, the CDR3 is TGTGCCAGCAGCTTAACGGGAGGCGGCAGGGGTGGGCCTGAAGCTTTCTTT. Protein sequence: CASSLTGGGRGGPEAFF.

The J gene is TRBJ2-1, the V gene TRBV9, with 8 bases fitting TRBD2. The CDR3 contains 16 residues. Looked up from germline, CDR1 is SGDLS and CDR2 is YYNGEE. The trim removed 4 bases at V and 2 bases at J, leaving 8 bases unmatched. The CDR3 region has the DNA TGTGCCAGCAGCCCATGGGGTAGCGGGGCCTACAATGAGCAGTTCTTC. It yields the protein CASSPWGSGAYNEQFF.

The chain has TRBV10-3 and TRBJ1-1; D is undetermined. Trimming removed 2 bases from V and 6 bases from J, with 13 bases in between. The germline gives CDR1 ENHRY, CDR2 SYGVKD. The CDR3 extends over 14 amino acids. DNA for the CDR3: TGTGCCATCAGTGAGACCTGGGAATCCGCTGAAGCTTTCTTT. Residues: CAISETWESAEAFF.

The chain uses TRBV5-4 and TRBJ2-2; 7 nucleotides match TRBD1. The CDR3 has 16 residues. The junction had 10 bases not matched to a gene; V was cut back by 1 base and J by 7 bases. Germline V CDR1 and CDR2: SGHNT, YYREEE (reference sequence). DNA of the CDR3: TGTGCCAGCAGCTTGCCCAAGGACAGGCTGGGCGGGGAGCTGTTTTTT. As protein: CASSLPKDRLGGELFF.

The J gene is TRBJ2-1, the V gene TRBV6-6, with TRBD1 identical over 7 bases. V lost 6 bases and J lost 3; bases outside the gene matches: 2. This CDR3 is 13 amino acids long. The germline V gene has CDR1 MNHNY and CDR2 SVGAGI (reference sequence). The CDR3 reads CASRTGYYNEQFF. The CDR3 DNA is TGTGCCAGCAGGACAGGGTACTACAATGAGCAGTTCTTC.

The chain recombines TRBV2 with TRBJ2-7, with TRBD1 matching over 9 bases. This CDR3 has 17 amino acids. After removal of 1 base from V and 2 bases from J, the junction contained 9 bases not matched to a gene. Germline V gene data show CDR1 as SNHLY and CDR2 as FYNNEI. CDR3 sequence: CASSEVYLTGGTYEQYF. CDR3 nucleotide sequence: TGTGCCAGCAGTGAAGTTTACCTGACAGGGGGAACCTACGAGCAGTACTTC.

This sequence joins TRBV11-3 and TRBJ1-2; unclear D gene. The CDR3 runs 17 residues. V was clipped by 0 bases and J by 0 bases, with 14 bases between them. Looked up from germline, CDR1 is SGHNT and CDR2 is YENEEA. The CDR3 here is CASSLDPVSWPNYGYTF. In DNA, the CDR3 is TGTGCCAGCAGCTTAGACCCTGTCAGCTGGCCTAACTATGGCTACACCTTC.

CDR3 amino acids: CASSLSGSNADTQYF. CDR3 nucleotide sequence: TGTGCCAGCAGCCTTAGCGGGAGTAACGCAGATACGCAGTATTTT. The rearrangement uses TRBV4-2 and TRBJ2-3; 9 positions match TRBD2. The CDR3 extends over 15 amino acids. J gave up 4 bases and V 4 bases, and 6 bases lay outside the gene matches. CDR1 LGHNA and CDR2 YNFKEQ come from the germline V gene.

J is TRBJ1-1 and V is TRBV28, with D possibly being TRBD1 (6 bases). CDR1 is MDHEN and CDR2 is SYDVKM in the germline V gene. Trimming took off 5 bases at V and 4 bases at J, with 14 bases between the two ends. CDR3 length equals 14 residues. The CDR3, as DNA: TGTGCCAGCAGTGAGTCAGGGGAGGTCACTGAAGCTTTCTTT. Protein product: CASSESGEVTEAFF.

V usage is TRBV6-1 and J usage is TRBJ2-7; D is undetermined. V gave up 5 bases and J gave up 3 bases, with 14 bases separating them. CDR1 and CDR2 from the germline V gene are MNHNS and SASEGT. The CDR3 sequence is 14 residues long. CDR3 in amino acids: CASSPPGRRYEQYF. In DNA, the CDR3 is TGTGCCAGCAGTCCCCCGGGCCGTCGCTACGAGCAGTACTTC.